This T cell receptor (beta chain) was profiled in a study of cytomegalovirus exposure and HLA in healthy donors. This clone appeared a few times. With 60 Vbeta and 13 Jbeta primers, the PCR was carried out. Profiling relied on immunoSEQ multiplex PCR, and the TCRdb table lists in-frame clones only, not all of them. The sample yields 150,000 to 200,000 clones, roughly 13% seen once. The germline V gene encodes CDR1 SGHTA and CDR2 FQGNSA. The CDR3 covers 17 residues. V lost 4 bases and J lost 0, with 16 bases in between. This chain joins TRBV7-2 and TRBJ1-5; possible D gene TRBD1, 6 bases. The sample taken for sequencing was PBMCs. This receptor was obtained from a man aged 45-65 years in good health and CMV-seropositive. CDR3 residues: CASSSAGGPYSNQPQHF. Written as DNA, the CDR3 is TGTGCCAGCAGCTCCGCGGGGGGGCCGTATAGCAATCAGCCCCAGCATTTT.